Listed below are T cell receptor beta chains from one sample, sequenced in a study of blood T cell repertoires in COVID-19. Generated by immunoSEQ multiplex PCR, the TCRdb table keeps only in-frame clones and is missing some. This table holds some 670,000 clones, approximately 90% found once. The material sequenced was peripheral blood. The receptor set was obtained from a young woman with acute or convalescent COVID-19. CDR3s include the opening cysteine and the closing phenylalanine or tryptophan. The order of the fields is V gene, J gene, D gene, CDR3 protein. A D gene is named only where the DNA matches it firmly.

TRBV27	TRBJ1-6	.	CASSTVRDNSPLHF
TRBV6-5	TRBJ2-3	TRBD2	CATNGGADTQYF
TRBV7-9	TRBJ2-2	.	CANSINTGELFF
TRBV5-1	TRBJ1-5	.	CASSLDAGSNQPQHF
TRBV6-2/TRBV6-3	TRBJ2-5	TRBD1	CASSRAGGHAETQYF
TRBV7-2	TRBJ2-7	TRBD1	CASSPTDRGWYEQYF
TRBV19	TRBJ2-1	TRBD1	CASSIIQGGYNEQFF
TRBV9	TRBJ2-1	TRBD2	CASSDRSGGNEQFF
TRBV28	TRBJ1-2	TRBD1	CASSPGQGQAYGYTF
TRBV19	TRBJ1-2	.	CASSIAPTGGYTF
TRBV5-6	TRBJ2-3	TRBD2	CASSIPGTTRTDTQYF
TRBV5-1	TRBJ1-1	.	CASSLSRGGNTEAFF
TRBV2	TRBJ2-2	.	CASRGGSNTGELFF
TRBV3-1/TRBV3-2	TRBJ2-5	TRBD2	CASSQETGAGGETQYF
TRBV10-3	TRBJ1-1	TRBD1	CATGQGSQLNTEAFF
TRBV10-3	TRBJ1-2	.	CAISEPGGNNYGYTF
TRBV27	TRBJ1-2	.	CASSLSVGGRYTF
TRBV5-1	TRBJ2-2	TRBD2	CASSLAGGRVGTGELFF
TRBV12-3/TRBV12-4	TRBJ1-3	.	CASSQAGLNTIYF
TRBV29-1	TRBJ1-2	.	CSVASGAGYYTF
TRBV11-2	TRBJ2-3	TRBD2	CASSFTGGPADTQYF
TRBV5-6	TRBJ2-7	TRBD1	CASTNRDRGVYEQYF
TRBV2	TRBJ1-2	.	CANPAGEEGYTF
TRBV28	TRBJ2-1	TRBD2	CASSFLLAGGYNEQFF
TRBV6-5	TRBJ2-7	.	CASSTADSNYEQYF
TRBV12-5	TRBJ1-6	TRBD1	CASGPPGGAGTPLHF
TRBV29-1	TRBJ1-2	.	CSVDDTDIYGYTF